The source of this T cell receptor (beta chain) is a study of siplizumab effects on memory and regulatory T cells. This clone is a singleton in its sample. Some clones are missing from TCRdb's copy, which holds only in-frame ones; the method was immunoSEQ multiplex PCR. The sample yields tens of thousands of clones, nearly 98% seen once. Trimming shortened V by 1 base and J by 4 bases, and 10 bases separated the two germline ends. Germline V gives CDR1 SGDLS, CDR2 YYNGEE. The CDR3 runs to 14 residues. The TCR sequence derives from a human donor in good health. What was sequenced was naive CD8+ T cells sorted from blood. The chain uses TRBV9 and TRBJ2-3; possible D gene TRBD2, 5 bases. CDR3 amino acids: CASSVYGGSDTQYF. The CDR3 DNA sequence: TGTGCCAGCAGCGTATACGGAGGCTCAGATACGCAGTATTTT.